This entry is about one TCR beta chain. Its specificity is not known. This sample was included in a study of vaccination and CD4 T cells after COVID-19. As for the study in general: Post-COVID samples were collected a median about 95 days following diagnosis, spanning 35 to 161. Every culture used as a control got a CEFX pool, an HIV-1 Nef pool, or no peptide.

The Oncomine TCR Beta short-read assay sequenced DNA from cultured CD4+ T cells. From the PCR reads, TCRdb called clonotypes with MiXCR, one entry per CDR3 protein. The repertoire includes about 20,000 distinct CDR3 sequences, about 71% of them detected once, and less than 7% sits in the top ten. The CDR3 is 15 amino acids. Germline CDR1 MRHNA, CDR2 SNTAGT. The ends were cut back, 7 bases at V and 2 bases at J, with 16 bases in the middle. Described treatment: approximately 9-day PBMC culture with coronavirus spike peptide pools or control peptides (ViraFEST assay). The sample was CD4+ T cells from blood, cultured in vitro. The TCR originated in a human donor who had recovered from COVID-19. This chain joins TRBV6-4 and TRBJ2-3; the D gene could be TRBD1 or TRBD2 (5 bases each). This CDR3 is CASMPGTRPTDTQYF. The CDR3 DNA reads as TGTGCCAGCATGCCCGGGACCCGGCCCACAGATACGCAGTATTTT.